This T cell receptor (beta chain) was identified during a study of breast tumors, draining lymph nodes, adjacent tissues. Samples came from axillary lymph nodes draining the breast cancer. This clonotype was seen at least ten times. Its antigen is undetermined. Study-wide findings and caveats: Compared with lymph nodes, tumors were less diverse; compared with nontumor tissue, more. Most tumor T cells seemingly derive from lymph node, then expand in tumor. Tumor and nontumor repertoires were significantly more similar in luminal-like than in basal-like breast cancer.

TCRdb re-analysed the multiplex PCR reads in MiXCR, keeping a single row per CDR3 protein. The profile covers some 140,000 distinct CDR3 sequences, with approximately 22% appearing a single time and about 2.2% taken by the ten largest. The germline gives CDR1 DFQATT, CDR2 SNEGSKA (reference sequence). The CDR3 runs 17 residues. The V gene end was trimmed by 3 bases and the J gene end by 0 bases; junction bases not matched to a gene: 8. This rearrangement joins TRBV20-1 to TRBJ1-3, with 10 bases fitting TRBD1. The origin of this receptor is a female donor with breast cancer. Some clones in this sample may be carry-over from other donors' samples. What was sequenced was axillary lymph node tissue. CDR3 DNA: TGCAGTGCTAGCTCGGACAGGGGGTTGCCCTCTGGAAACACCATATATTTT. Encoded protein: CSASSDRGLPSGNTIYF.